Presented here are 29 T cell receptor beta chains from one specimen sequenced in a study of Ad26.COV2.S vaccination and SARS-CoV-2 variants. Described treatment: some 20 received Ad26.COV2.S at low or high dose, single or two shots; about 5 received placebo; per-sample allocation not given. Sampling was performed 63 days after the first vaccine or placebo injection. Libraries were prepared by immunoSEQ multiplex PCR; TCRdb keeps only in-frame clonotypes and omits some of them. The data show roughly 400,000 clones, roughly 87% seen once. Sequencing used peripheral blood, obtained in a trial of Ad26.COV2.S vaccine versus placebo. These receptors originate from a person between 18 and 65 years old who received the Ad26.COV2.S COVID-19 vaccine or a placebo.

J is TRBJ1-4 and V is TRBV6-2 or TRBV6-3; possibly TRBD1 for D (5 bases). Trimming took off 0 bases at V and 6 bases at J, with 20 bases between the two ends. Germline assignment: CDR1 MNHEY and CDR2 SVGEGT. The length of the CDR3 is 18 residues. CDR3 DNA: TGTGCCAGCAGTTACTCGAATGTTATTGGGGCCGCGTATGAAAAACTGTTTTTT. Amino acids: CASSYSNVIGAAYEKLFF.

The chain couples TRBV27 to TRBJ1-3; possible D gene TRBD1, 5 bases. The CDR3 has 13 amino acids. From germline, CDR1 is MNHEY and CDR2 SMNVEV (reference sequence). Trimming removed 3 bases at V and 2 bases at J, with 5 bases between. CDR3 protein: CASSLGAGNTIYF. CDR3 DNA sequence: TGTGCCAGCAGTTTGGGGGCTGGAAACACCATATATTTT.

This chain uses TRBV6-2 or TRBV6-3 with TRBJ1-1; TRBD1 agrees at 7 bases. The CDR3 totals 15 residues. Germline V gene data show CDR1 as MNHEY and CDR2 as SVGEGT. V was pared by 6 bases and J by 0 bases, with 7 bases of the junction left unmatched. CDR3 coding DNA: TGTGCCAGCAGCATCCGAGGGACAGTGAACACTGAAGCTTTCTTT. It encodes CASSIRGTVNTEAFF.

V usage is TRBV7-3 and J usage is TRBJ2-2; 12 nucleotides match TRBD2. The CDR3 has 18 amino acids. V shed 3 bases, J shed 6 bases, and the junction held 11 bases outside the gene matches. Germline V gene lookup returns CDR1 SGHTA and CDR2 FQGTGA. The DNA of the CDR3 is TGTGCCAGCAGCTTCCGGACTAGCGGGATGGCGGGGCCCGGGGAGCTGTTTTTT. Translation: CASSFRTSGMAGPGELFF. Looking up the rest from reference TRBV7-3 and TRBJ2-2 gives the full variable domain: GAGVSQTPSNKVTEKGKYVELRCDPISGHTALYWYRQSLGQGPEFLIYFQGTGAADDSGLPNDRFFAVRPEGSVSTLKIQRTERGDSAVYLCASSFRTSGMAGPGELFFGEGSRLTVL.

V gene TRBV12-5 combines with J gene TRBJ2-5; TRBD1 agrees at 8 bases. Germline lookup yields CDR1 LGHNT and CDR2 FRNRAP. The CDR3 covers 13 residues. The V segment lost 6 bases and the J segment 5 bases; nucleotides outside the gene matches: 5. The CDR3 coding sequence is TGTGCTAGTGGGACAGGGGTAGGGGAGACCCAGTACTTC. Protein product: CASGTGVGETQYF.

The CDR3 loop reads CSVRHTGSGAEAFF. The DNA of the CDR3 is TGCAGCGTCAGACACACAGGGTCCGGGGCTGAAGCTTTCTTT. The V call is TRBV29-1, the J call TRBJ1-1, with D possibly being TRBD1 (6 bases). Looked up from germline, CDR1 is SQVTM and CDR2 is ANQGSEA. This CDR3 comprises 14 residues. V lost 6 bases to trimming and J lost 6 bases, with 20 bases between them.

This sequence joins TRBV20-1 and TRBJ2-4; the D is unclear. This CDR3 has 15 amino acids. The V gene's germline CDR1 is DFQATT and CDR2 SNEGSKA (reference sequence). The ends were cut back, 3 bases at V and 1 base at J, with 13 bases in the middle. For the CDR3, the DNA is TGCAGTGCTAGTAGTGGAACTGGGGCCAAAAACATTCAGTACTTC. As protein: CSASSGTGAKNIQYF.

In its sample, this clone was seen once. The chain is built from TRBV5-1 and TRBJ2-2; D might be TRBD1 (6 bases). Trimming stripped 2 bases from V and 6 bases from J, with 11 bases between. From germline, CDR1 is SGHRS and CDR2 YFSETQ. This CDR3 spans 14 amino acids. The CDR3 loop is CASSLQGLAGELFF. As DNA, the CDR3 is TGCGCCAGCAGCTTACAGGGTTTAGCCGGGGAGCTGTTTTTT.

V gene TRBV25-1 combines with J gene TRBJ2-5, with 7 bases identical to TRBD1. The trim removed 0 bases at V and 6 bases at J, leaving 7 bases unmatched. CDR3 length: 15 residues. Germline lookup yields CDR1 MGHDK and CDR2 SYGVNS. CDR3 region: CASSEYQQGMKTQYF. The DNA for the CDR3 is TGTGCCAGCAGTGAATATCAACAGGGGATGAAGACCCAGTACTTC.

In DNA form, the CDR3 reads TGTGCCAGCAGTTTTTTTGCAGGGTATAATTCACCCCTCCACTTT. Amino acid sequence: CASSFFAGYNSPLHF. The gene calls are TRBV27 and TRBJ1-6; weak D call: TRBD1 (5 bases). Germline lookup yields CDR1 MNHEY and CDR2 SMNVEV (reference sequence). The CDR3 is 15 amino acids. With 3 bases removed from V and 4 bases from J, the gap between germline ends came to 10 bases.

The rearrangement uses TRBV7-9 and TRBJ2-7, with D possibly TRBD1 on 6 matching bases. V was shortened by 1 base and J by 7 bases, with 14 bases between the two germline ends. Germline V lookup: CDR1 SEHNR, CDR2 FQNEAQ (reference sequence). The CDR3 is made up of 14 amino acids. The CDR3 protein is CASSLGDTTREQYF. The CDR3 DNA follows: TGTGCCAGCAGCTTAGGGGACACAACCCGAGAGCAGTACTTC.

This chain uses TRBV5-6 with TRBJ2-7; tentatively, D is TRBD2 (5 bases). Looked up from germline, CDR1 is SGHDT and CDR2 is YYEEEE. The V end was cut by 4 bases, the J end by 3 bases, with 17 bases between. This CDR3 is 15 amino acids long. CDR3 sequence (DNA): TGTGCCAGCAGCGGGAGCTGGGGATCGGGCTACGAGCAGTACTTC. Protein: CASSGSWGSGYEQYF.

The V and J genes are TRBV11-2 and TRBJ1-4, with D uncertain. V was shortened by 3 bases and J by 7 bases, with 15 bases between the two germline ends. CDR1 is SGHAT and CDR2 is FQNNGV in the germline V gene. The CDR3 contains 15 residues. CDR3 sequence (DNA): TGTGCCAGCAGCTTCTGGGAGGAAGGCGTTGAAAAACTGTTTTTT. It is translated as CASSFWEEGVEKLFF. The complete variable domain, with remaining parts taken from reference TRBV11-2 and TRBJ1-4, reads EAGVAQSPRYKIIEKRQSVAFWCNPISGHATLYWYQQILGQGPKLLIQFQNNGVVDDSQLPKDRFSAERLKGVDSTLKIQPAKLEDSAVYLCASSFWEEGVEKLFFGSGTQLSVL.

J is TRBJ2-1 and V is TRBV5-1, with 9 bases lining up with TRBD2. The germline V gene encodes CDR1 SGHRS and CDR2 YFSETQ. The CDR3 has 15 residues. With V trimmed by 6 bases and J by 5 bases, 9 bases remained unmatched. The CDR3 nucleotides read TGCGCCAGCAACCACCCTAGCGGGATAAACAATGAGCAGTTCTTC. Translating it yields CASNHPSGINNEQFF.

For the CDR3, the DNA is TGTGCCAGCAGGAGGACAGGGTTTGTAGATGAGCAGTTCTTC. It codes for CASRRTGFVDEQFF. The chain recombines TRBV27 with TRBJ2-1; 8 bases are shared with TRBD1. There are 14 residues in the CDR3. CDR1 and CDR2 (germline): MNHEY, SMNVEV (reference sequence). J was trimmed by 8 bases and V by 6 bases; bases with no gene match: 9.

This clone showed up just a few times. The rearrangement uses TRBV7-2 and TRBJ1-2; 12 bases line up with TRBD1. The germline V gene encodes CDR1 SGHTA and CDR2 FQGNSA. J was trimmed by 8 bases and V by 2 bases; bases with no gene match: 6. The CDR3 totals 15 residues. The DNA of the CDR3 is TGTGCCAGCAGCTTACCCGGGACAGGGGGCCTCGGCTACACCTTC. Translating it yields CASSLPGTGGLGYTF.

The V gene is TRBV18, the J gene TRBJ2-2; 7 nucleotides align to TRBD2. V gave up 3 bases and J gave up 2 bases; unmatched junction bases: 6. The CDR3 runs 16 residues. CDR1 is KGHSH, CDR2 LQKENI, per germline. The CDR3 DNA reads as TGTGCCAGCTCACCGTCTAGCGGCTTAAACACCGGGGAGCTGTTTTTT. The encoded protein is CASSPSSGLNTGELFF.

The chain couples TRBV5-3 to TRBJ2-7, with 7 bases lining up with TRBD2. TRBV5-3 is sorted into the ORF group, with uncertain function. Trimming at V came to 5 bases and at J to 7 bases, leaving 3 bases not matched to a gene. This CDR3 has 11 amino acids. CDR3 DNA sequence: TGTGCCAGAAGGCGGCGGGGGGAGCAGTACTTC. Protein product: CARRRRGEQYF.

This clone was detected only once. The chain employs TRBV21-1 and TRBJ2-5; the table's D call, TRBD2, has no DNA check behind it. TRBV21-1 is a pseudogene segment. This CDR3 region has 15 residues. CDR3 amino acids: CARGGPDPKEETQYF. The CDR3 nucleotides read TGTGCCAGGGGGGGGCCGGACCCCAAGGAAGAGACCCAGTACTTC.

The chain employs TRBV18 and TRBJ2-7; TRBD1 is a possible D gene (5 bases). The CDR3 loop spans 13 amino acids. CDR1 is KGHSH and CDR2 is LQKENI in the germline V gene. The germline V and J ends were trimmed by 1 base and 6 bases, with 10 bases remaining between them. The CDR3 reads CASSPRTSFEQYF. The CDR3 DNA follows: TGTGCCAGCTCACCACGGACATCTTTCGAGCAGTACTTC.

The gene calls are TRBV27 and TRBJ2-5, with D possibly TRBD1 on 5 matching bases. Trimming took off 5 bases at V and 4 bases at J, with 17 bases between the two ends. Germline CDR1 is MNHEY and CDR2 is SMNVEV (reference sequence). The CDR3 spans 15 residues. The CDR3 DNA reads TGTGCCAGCAGTGTTTTGGGGCAGGTAGTAGAGACCCAGTACTTC. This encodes CASSVLGQVVETQYF.

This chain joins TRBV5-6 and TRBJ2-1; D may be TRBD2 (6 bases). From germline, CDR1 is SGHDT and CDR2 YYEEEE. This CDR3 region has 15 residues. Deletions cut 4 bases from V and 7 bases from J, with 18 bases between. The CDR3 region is CASSDGTYLSNEQFF. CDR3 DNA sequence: TGTGCCAGCAGCGACGGGACTTACCTCTCAAATGAGCAGTTCTTC.

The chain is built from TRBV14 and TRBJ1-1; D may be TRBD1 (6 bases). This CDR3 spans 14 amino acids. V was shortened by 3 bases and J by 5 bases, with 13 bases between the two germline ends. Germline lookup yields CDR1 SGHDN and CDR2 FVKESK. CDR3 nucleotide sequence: TGTGCCAGCAGCCACCTAGGGGGATATACTGAAGCTTTCTTT. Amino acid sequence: CASSHLGGYTEAFF.

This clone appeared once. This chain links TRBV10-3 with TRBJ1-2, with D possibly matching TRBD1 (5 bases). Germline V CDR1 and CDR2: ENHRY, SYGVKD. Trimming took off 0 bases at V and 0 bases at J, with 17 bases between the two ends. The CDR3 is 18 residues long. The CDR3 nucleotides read TGTGCCATCAGTGAGTCAGGTCGGGAGGGGAGAGCTAACTATGGCTACACCTTC. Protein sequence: CAISESGREGRANYGYTF.

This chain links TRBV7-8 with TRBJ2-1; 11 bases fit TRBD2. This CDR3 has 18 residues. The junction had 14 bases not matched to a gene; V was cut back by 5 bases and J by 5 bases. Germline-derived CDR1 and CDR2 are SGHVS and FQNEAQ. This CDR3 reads CASSLGIWRLAGHNEQFF. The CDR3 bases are TGTGCCAGCAGCCTCGGGATTTGGAGACTAGCGGGACACAATGAGCAGTTCTTC.

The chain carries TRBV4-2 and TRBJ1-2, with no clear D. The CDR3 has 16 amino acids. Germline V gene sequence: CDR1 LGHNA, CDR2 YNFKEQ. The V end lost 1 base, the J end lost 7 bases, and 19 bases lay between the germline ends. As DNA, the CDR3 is TGTGCCAGCAGCCAAGCCCCCTCGGGAGGTATGTTTGGCTACACCTTC. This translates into CASSQAPSGGMFGYTF.

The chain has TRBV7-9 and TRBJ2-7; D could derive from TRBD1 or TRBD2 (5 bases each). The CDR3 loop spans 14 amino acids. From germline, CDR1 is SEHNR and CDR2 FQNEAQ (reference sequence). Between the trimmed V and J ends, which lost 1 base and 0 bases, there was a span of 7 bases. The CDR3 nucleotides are TGTGCCAGCAGCTTAGGGGACCTCTCCTACGAGCAGTACTTC. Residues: CASSLGDLSYEQYF.

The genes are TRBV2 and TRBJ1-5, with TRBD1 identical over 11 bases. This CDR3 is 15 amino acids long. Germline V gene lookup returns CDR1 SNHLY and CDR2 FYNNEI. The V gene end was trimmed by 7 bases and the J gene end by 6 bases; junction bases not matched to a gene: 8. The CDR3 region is CASKRGQGGPQPQHF. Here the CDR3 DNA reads TGTGCCAGCAAACGGGGACAGGGGGGACCTCAGCCCCAGCATTTT.

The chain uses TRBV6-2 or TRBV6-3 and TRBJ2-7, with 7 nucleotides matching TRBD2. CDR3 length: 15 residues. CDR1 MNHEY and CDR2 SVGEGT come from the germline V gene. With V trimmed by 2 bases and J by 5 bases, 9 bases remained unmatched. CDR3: CASSYLWDYQNEQYF. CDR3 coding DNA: TGTGCCAGCAGTTACCTTTGGGACTACCAGAACGAGCAGTACTTC.